This T cell receptor beta chain came from a study of T cells in localized non-small cell lung cancer. Whole-study results and caveats: Highest T cell clonality was seen in uninvolved adjacent lung, surpassing that measured in tumor.

Repertoires were generated with immunoSEQ multiplex PCR, while TCRdb's copy carries only in-frame clones and drops some. The sample lists around 43,000 clones, approximately 86% occurring once. The CDR3 totals 14 residues. Trimming left V 4 bases short and J 7 bases short, with 16 bases between. Looked up from germline, CDR1 is SNHLY and CDR2 is FYNNEI. Regarding this clone: Its cognate antigen is unknown.

The clonotype comes from a man aged 18-55 years with stage I lung adenocarcinoma. Sequenced here: peripheral blood, sampled before any cancer treatment. The gene calls are TRBV2 and TRBJ2-5; D assignment may be TRBD1 or TRBD2 (5 bases each). CDR3 sequence reads: CASSASGAARTQYF. The CDR3 DNA sequence: TGTGCCAGCAGTGCGTCCGGGGCAGCCCGGACCCAGTACTTC.